Given below is one TCR beta chain in context. There is no known antigen for this receptor. Base qualities were left out, and no much larger clone turns up one base away. The data belong to a study of spatial heterogeneity in lung cancer (dated by TCRdb to about 2019). Background on the whole study: Beta-chain transcripts were consistently detected in greater numbers than alpha-chain transcripts, which likely reflects a higher abundance of beta-chain transcripts. The study quantitatively compared TCR alpha and beta repertoires across multiple tumor regions, matched nontumor lung and blood in non-small cell lung cancer. TCR repertoire features were related to nonsynonymous mutation counts determined by whole-exome sequencing of tumor tissue. Both alpha and beta chains were TCR-sequenced in samples taken at surgery, namely 220 tumor regions, around 61 matched nontumor lung samples and 50 to 60 PBMC samples. In the raw uncorrected reads, each unique combination of TCR and UMI appeared more than ten times on average. Overall study outcomes, separate from this receptor: Confirming at a functional level the hypothesis that regional TCRs recognize regional mutations was considered to require additional single-cell paired TCR alpha and beta sequencing. Ubiquitous expanded tumor TCRs were detected in blood more often at tumor resection than at routine follow-up.

The sample's time point label, in plain terms: sample taken at primary tumor resection. Without any cell sorting, TCR sequencing was performed on whole RNA extracted either from tumor and nontumor lung tissue or from cryopreserved PBMC samples. Donors were under 95 patients with early-stage, untreated non-small cell lung cancer from the lung TRACERx cohort. Patients were selected for TCR sequencing only if sufficient RNA was available from at least two tumor regions. The germline V gene (reference sequence) yields SEHNR for CDR1 and FQNEAQ for CDR2. Here V drops 1 base and J drops 2 bases, and the junction holds 4 bases not matched to any gene. The CDR3 spans 15 residues, from the cysteine through the phenylalanine. Only the CDR3 region is kept as DNA, spanning 45 bases read in frame from base 1. Library creation used 5' RACE. The instrument given in TCRdb is NextSeq 500. In the TCR library protocol, a unique molecular identifier was attached to each TCR cDNA molecule so that PCR and sequencing errors could be corrected. The authors processed their data as follows. Decombinator tools were used for TCR identification, UMI-based error correction and CDR3 extraction. TCRs above a frequency of 2 per 1,000, corresponding to the top 1% of the tumor frequency distribution, were defined as expanded. Renyi diversity was calculated using the R vegan package after each repertoire was subsampled 100 times to 5,000 TCRs. CDR3 similarity networks were built from amino acid triplet string-kernel similarity, connecting CDR3s with pairwise similarity above 0.82. TCRdb passed the public sequencing reads through fastp at Q25 and MiXCR, retaining productive beta sequences. Entries that share a CDR3 protein sequence are merged under the most common genes and DNA. The V and J calls and clone size come from TCRdb's table, not from the authors' own analysis. Across this sample there are over 10,000 distinct CDR3 sequences, with roughly an eighth seen only once. The ten largest clonotypes hold roughly 2.6% of the sample.

The material sequenced was PBMCs, taken at surgery. The sequence is built from TRBV7-9 and TRBJ2-5; the central 7 bases match TRBD1. This sequence was found in a female donor with early-stage non-small cell lung cancer. The CDR3: CASSLVDRRQETQYF. The sequenced DNA: TGTGCCAGCAGCTTAGTGGACAGGCGACAAGAGACCCAGTACTTC.